The 18 T cell receptor beta chains presented below share a single source sample, sequenced in a study of OX40 agonist ivuxolimab in advanced cancers. Profiled with immunoSEQ multiplex PCR; TCRdb holds only in-frame clones, not every one. Of approximately 70,000 clones in the sample, around 84% were seen once. Source: CD4+ or CD8+ T cells sorted from blood, taken in a trial of the OX40 agonist ivuxolimab. These receptor sequences come from an adult with an advanced solid tumor such as melanoma, head and neck, liver or kidney cancer.

This clone was observed a single time. The chain employs TRBV19 and TRBJ2-2, with D unresolved. CDR1 is LNHDA and CDR2 is SQIVND in the germline V gene (reference sequence). This CDR3 comprises 13 residues. Trimming removed 3 bases from V and 3 bases from J, with 5 bases in between. The CDR3 bases are TGTGCCAGTAGTATTCTAGACACCGGGGAGCTGTTTTTT. Amino acid sequence: CASSILDTGELFF.

This chain uses TRBV6-1 with TRBJ1-1; D possibly corresponds to TRBD1 (6 bases). Trimming removed 7 bases at V and 5 bases at J, with 20 bases between. CDR1 and CDR2 (germline): MNHNS, SASEGT. The CDR3 contains 15 residues. CDR3 sequence (DNA): TGTGCCAGCAAGGGGGGGATTTTAAGGAATACTGAAGCTTTCTTT. This gives the protein CASKGGILRNTEAFF.

The chain carries TRBV6-1 and TRBJ2-7; D call uncertain. The CDR3 is 11 amino acids. Trimming shortened V by 5 bases and J by 5 bases, and 7 bases separated the two germline ends. The germline V gene has CDR1 MNHNS and CDR2 SASEGT. The chain's CDR3 is CASSWGDEQYF. In DNA form, the CDR3 reads TGTGCCAGCAGTTGGGGTGACGAGCAGTACTTC.

The chain joins TRBV13 to TRBJ2-7; 9 nucleotides line up with TRBD2. Germline-derived CDR1 and CDR2 are PRHDT and FYEKMQ (reference sequence). The CDR3 length is 15 residues. The ends lost 5 bases at V and 1 base at J; junction bases unmatched: 6. The CDR3: CASSMGLAGSYEQYF. The CDR3 DNA sequence: TGTGCCAGCAGCATGGGGCTAGCGGGATCCTACGAGCAGTACTTC.

The rearrangement joins TRBV23-1 to TRBJ2-3; TRBD1 aligns across 9 bases. TRBV23-1 is filed as an ORF, its function uncertain. V shed 0 bases and J 3 bases; nucleotides not matched to a gene: 10. The CDR3 loop spans 18 amino acids. This CDR3 is CASSQSTHRGRVTDTQYF. DNA for the CDR3: TGCGCCAGCAGTCAATCAACCCACAGGGGGCGCGTAACAGATACGCAGTATTTT.

In DNA, the CDR3 is TGTGCCAGCAGTTCCCCAGGGTGGGAAGAAAAACTGTTTTTT. This codes for CASSSPGWEEKLFF. This rearrangement joins TRBV28 to TRBJ1-4; D perhaps matches TRBD1 (5 bases). Germline CDR1 and CDR2: MDHEN and SYDVKM. Deletions cut 4 bases from V and 8 bases from J, with 14 bases between. The CDR3 length is 14 residues.

This chain links TRBV2 with TRBJ1-2; TRBD1 might be the D (6 bases). The CDR3 is 12 residues long. V lost 6 bases to trimming and J lost 5 bases, with 10 bases between them. Germline V CDR1 and CDR2: SNHLY, FYNNEI. This CDR3 reads CASSERGYGYTF. In DNA form, the CDR3 reads TGTGCCAGCAGCGAGAGGGGGTATGGCTACACCTTC.

This clone has just one count. The V gene is TRBV19, the J gene TRBJ1-1; D uncertain. Germline CDR1 reads LNHDA; CDR2 reads SQIVND (reference sequence). V was pared by 4 bases and J by 1 base, with 7 bases between. The CDR3 totals 13 residues. The CDR3 nucleotides are TGTGCCAGTAGTACAGATAAGAACACTGAAGCTTTCTTT. Translated, it gives CASSTDKNTEAFF.

This chain uses TRBV2 with TRBJ2-5; TRBD1 aligns across 7 bases. The J call may be incorrect, as the DNA end agrees better with TRBJ2-7. This CDR3 contains 16 residues. Germline loops: CDR1 SNHLY, CDR2 FYNNEI. CDR3 residues: CASRTRVGQGVNEQYF. DNA for the CDR3: TGTGCCAGCAGAACAAGGGTGGGGCAGGGGGTAAACGAGCAGTACTTC.

The rearrangement links TRBV6-5 to TRBJ1-4; TRBD1 matches at 8 bases. Germline V gene sequence: CDR1 MNHEY, CDR2 SVGAGI. The CDR3 is 14 amino acids. J gave up 3 bases and V 5 bases, and 2 bases lay outside the gene matches. The CDR3 is CASSATGANEKLFF. The DNA of the CDR3 is TGTGCCAGCAGTGCGACAGGGGCTAATGAAAAACTGTTTTTT.

The V and J genes are TRBV5-6 and TRBJ1-3; D is uncertain. Germline CDR1 is SGHDT and CDR2 is YYEEEE. V dropped 5 bases and J dropped 0 bases, with 9 bases sitting between them. CDR3 length: 14 residues. CDR3 residues: CASRASVSGNTIYF. CDR3 coding DNA: TGTGCCAGCAGGGCAAGTGTCTCTGGAAACACCATATATTTT.

CDR3 sequence reads: CASRGQGENQPQHF. Here the CDR3 DNA reads TGTGCCAGCAGGGGACAGGGAGAAAATCAGCCCCAGCATTTT. The rearrangement uses TRBV28 and TRBJ1-5, with 9 bases that match TRBD1. Germline loops: CDR1 MDHEN, CDR2 SYDVKM. CDR3 length: 14 residues. With 6 bases clipped from V and 4 bases from J, the junction kept 4 bases outside the gene matches.

The chain carries TRBV18 and TRBJ1-2; D ambiguous. CDR1 KGHSH and CDR2 LQKENI come from the germline V gene. The CDR3 has 15 residues. With 2 bases removed from V and 0 bases from J, the gap between germline ends came to 10 bases. CDR3 DNA: TGTGCCAGCTCACCAGGTCGCACAGCTAACTATGGCTACACCTTC. Protein: CASSPGRTANYGYTF. Drawing the rest from reference TRBV18 and TRBJ1-2, the complete variable domain is NAGVMQNPRHLVRRRGQEARLRCSPMKGHSHVYWYRQLPEEGLKFMVYLQKENIIDESGMPKERFSAEFPKEGPSILRIQQVVRGDSAAYFCASSPGRTANYGYTFGSGTRLTVV.

The chain's CDR3 is CASRSGRGQHLLYEQYF. Here the CDR3 DNA reads TGTGCAAGTCGTTCCGGTAGGGGCCAACACCTACTTTACGAGCAGTACTTC. The genes are TRBV12-2 and TRBJ2-7; the table gives TRBD1 as D, unverified against the DNA. TRBV12-2 is a pseudogene segment. The CDR3 contains 17 residues.

On this clone itself: The junction departs from the called germline gene at one end, perhaps through a read error. This rearrangement joins TRBV7-7 to TRBJ2-7; tentative D call: TRBD1 (6 bases). CDR1 and CDR2 from the germline V gene are SSHAT and FNYEAQ (reference sequence). The CDR3 runs 16 residues. This chain's CDR3 is CASSLVARGRPYEQYF. CDR3 bases: TGTGCTAGCAGCTTAGTCGCCAGGGGAAGGCCCTACGAGCAGTACTTC.

V usage is TRBV4-1 and J usage is TRBJ1-6; TRBD1 might be the D (6 bases). Germline V CDR1 and CDR2: MGHRA, YSYEKL. V lost 0 bases, J lost 9 bases, and 15 bases lay in between. This CDR3 is built from 16 residues. CDR3 residues: CASSQDLDSRGSPLHF. The CDR3 DNA reads as TGCGCCAGCAGCCAAGACTTGGACAGCCGCGGTTCACCCCTCCACTTT.

V gene TRBV7-9 combines with J gene TRBJ2-3; possibly TRBD1 for D (5 bases). Trimming stripped 5 bases from V and 3 bases from J, with 9 bases between. There are 13 residues in the CDR3. From germline, CDR1 is SEHNR and CDR2 FQNEAQ (reference sequence). CDR3 sequence: CASSQGGTDTQYF. The CDR3 bases are TGTGCCAGCAGCCAGGGTGGGACAGATACGCAGTATTTT.

In the case of this clone: The same CDR3 is also encoded by other DNA sequences in this sample. The chain joins TRBV2 to TRBJ1-6, with a possible D match to TRBD1 (6 bases). Germline V gene lookup returns CDR1 SNHLY and CDR2 FYNNEI. The V end lost 7 bases, the J end lost 10 bases, and 8 bases lay between the germline ends. The CDR3 covers 11 residues. Here the CDR3 DNA reads TGTGCCAGCACAGGGGAATCACCCCTCCACTTT. Its translation: CASTGESPLHF.